Below are 25 T cell receptor beta chains sequenced from a single sample in a study of cytotoxic CD8 clonotypes in ibrutinib-treated CLL. Sequencing was performed with immunoSEQ multiplex PCR; in TCRdb, only in-frame clones are kept and a portion is missing. In the table there are about 25,000 clones, 55% to 70% of which are singletons. The material was PBMCs, obtained at disease progression, from a patient treated with ibrutinib. The receptors were gathered from a human donor with chronic lymphocytic leukemia.

A few counts support this clone. The genes are TRBV6-5 and TRBJ1-2; no clear D gene. CDR3 size: 14 residues. Germline V CDR1 and CDR2: MNHEY, SVGAGI. Trimming stripped 1 base from V and 5 bases from J, with 11 bases between. Written as DNA, the CDR3 is TGTGCCAGCAGTTACTTGGGCAGCCCGTATGGCTACACCTTC. Protein product: CASSYLGSPYGYTF.

This clone has just one count. V gene TRBV6-5 combines with J gene TRBJ1-3, with 7 bases matching TRBD1. Trimming cost V 2 bases and J 7 bases; bases outside gene matches: 5. The CDR3 consists of 14 residues. Germline CDR1 and CDR2: MNHEY and SVGAGI. The CDR3 protein is CASSYADRSNTIYF. The CDR3 bases are TGTGCCAGCAGTTACGCGGACAGGTCTAACACCATATATTTT.

The sample holds a few counts of this clone. The chain uses TRBV19 and TRBJ2-7; 10 bases are a match to TRBD1. Germline V CDR1 and CDR2: LNHDA, SQIVND (reference sequence). J gave up 7 bases and V 5 bases, and 8 bases lay outside the gene matches. The CDR3 spans 14 residues. The CDR3: CASSGTGAPGEQYF. The CDR3 region has the DNA TGTGCCAGTAGTGGGACAGGGGCCCCCGGGGAGCAGTACTTC.

This chain connects TRBV27 to TRBJ2-2, with TRBD1 matching 8 bases. The J segment lost 1 base and the V segment lost 6 bases, leaving 7 bases of the junction unmatched. The CDR3 covers 16 residues. Germline V lookup: CDR1 MNHEY, CDR2 SMNVEV (reference sequence). CDR3 DNA sequence: TGTGCCAGCAGGAGAACCGGGACAGGGAACACCGGGGAGCTGTTTTTT. Translation: CASRRTGTGNTGELFF.

This chain links TRBV4-1 with TRBJ2-3; 10 nucleotides align to TRBD2. Germline trimming cut 1 base from V and 5 bases from J; bases unmatched to any gene: 3. The CDR3 is made up of 15 amino acids. Germline lookup yields CDR1 MGHRA and CDR2 YSYEKL. CDR3 sequence (DNA): TGCGCCAGCAGCCAAGTTAGCGGGGGGCGAGATACGCAGTATTTT. Translation gives CASSQVSGGRDTQYF.

The rearrangement links TRBV2 to TRBJ2-2; 7 nucleotides match TRBD1. The CDR3 consists of 15 residues. After removal of 3 bases from V and 6 bases from J, the junction contained 7 bases not matched to a gene. CDR1 and CDR2 from the germline V gene are SNHLY and FYNNEI. CDR3 protein: CASSEGQRAPGELFF. CDR3 nucleotide sequence: TGTGCCAGCAGTGAGGGACAGAGGGCACCCGGGGAGCTGTTTTTT.

The rearrangement joins TRBV6-5 to TRBJ2-1; 8 bases match TRBD1. Germline V lookup: CDR1 MNHEY, CDR2 SVGAGI. J lost 3 bases, V lost 5 bases, and 6 bases had no gene match. There are 15 residues in the CDR3. The CDR3 bases are TGTGCCAGCAGTCGACAGGGGATCCTCTACAATGAGCAGTTCTTC. Residues: CASSRQGILYNEQFF.

This sequence joins TRBV9 and TRBJ1-2; 8 bases fit TRBD1. CDR3 length: 15 amino acids. CDR1 SGDLS and CDR2 YYNGEE come from the germline V gene. Germline trimming cut 4 bases from V and 4 bases from J; bases unmatched to any gene: 9. CDR3 in DNA: TGTGCCAGCAGCCCGCCACTCGACAGGGGCTATGGCTACACCTTC. The encoded protein is CASSPPLDRGYGYTF. The full variable domain, rest sourced from reference TRBV9 and TRBJ1-2, is DSGVTQTPKHLITATGQRVTLRCSPRSGDLSVYWYQQSLDQGLQFLIQYYNGEERAKGNILERFSAQQFPDLHSELNLSSLELGDSALYFCASSPPLDRGYGYTFGSGTRLTVV.

The V call is TRBV7-9, the J call TRBJ1-5; possibly TRBD1 for D (5 bases). The CDR3 length is 14 residues. The germline V gene has CDR1 SEHNR and CDR2 FQNEAQ (reference sequence). Trimming left V 0 bases short and J 6 bases short, with 9 bases between. CDR3 sequence reads: CASSLARGGQPQHF. CDR3 in DNA: TGTGCCAGCAGCTTAGCGAGGGGAGGTCAGCCCCAGCATTTT.

CDR3 residues: CAWSRPQNTEAFF. CDR3 nucleotides: TGTGCCTGGAGTAGACCACAGAACACTGAAGCTTTCTTT. This rearrangement joins TRBV30 to TRBJ1-1, with D unclear. Germline V gives CDR1 GTSNPN, CDR2 SVGIG (reference sequence). Trimming stripped 2 bases from V and 1 base from J, with 8 bases between. The CDR3 length is 13 residues.

This rearrangement joins TRBV4-3 to TRBJ2-2, with D possibly being TRBD1 (6 bases). Germline CDR1 LGHNA, CDR2 YSLEER. Trimming pared 0 bases from V and 6 bases from J, leaving 11 bases between. CDR3 size: 15 residues. The CDR3 loop reads CASSQDWKGAGELFF. The CDR3 DNA sequence: TGCGCCAGCAGCCAAGATTGGAAGGGGGCCGGGGAGCTGTTTTTT.

This rearrangement joins TRBV7-3 to TRBJ1-2; D is undetermined. Deletions cut 5 bases from V and 8 bases from J, with 24 bases between. The germline CDR1 and CDR2 sequences are SGHTA and FQGTGA. CDR3 length: 16 residues. CDR3 amino acids: CASSLTGGDGEGGYTF. DNA of the CDR3: TGTGCCAGCAGCCTGACGGGAGGAGACGGGGAAGGGGGCTACACCTTC.

The chain uses TRBV9 and TRBJ2-3; 7 bases match TRBD2. Trimming removed 0 bases from V and 9 bases from J; junction bases left unmatched: 10. CDR3 length: 15 amino acids. Germline V gene lookup returns CDR1 SGDLS and CDR2 YYNGEE. CDR3 coding DNA: TGTGCCAGCAGCGTAGGGGCGGGGGAAAGAGACACGCAGTATTTT. It codes for CASSVGAGERDTQYF.

The J gene is TRBJ2-2, the V gene TRBV5-4; D is unclear. The V gene lost 0 bases and the J gene lost 5 bases, with 8 bases spanning the gap. Germline V gene lookup returns CDR1 SGHNT and CDR2 YYREEE (reference sequence). This CDR3 has 14 residues. CDR3 in DNA: TGTGCCAGCAGCTTGGGGCTAGAGACCGGGGAGCTGTTTTTT. Translated: CASSLGLETGELFF.

This rearrangement joins TRBV7-8 to TRBJ1-2, with a possible D match to TRBD1 (6 bases). Trimming removed 5 bases from V and 7 bases from J, with 17 bases in between. Germline CDR1 is SGHVS and CDR2 is FQNEAQ. This CDR3 has 14 residues. In DNA, the CDR3 is TGTGCCAGCAGCATACTACAGGGAGCGGCTGGCTACACCTTC. Amino acid sequence: CASSILQGAAGYTF.

The chain uses TRBV7-6 and TRBJ2-2; no reliable D call. The CDR3 is made up of 15 amino acids. Trimming stripped 5 bases from V and 2 bases from J, with 12 bases between. Germline V CDR1 and CDR2: SGHVS, FNYEAQ. The CDR3 loop is CASSPRVGNTGELFF. As DNA, the CDR3 is TGTGCCAGCAGCCCTAGGGTGGGTAACACCGGGGAGCTGTTTTTT.

This clone was detected a few times. The chain carries TRBV11-2 and TRBJ1-4; D perhaps matches TRBD1 (5 bases). Germline CDR1 and CDR2: SGHAT and FQNNGV. Trimming removed 5 bases from V and 0 bases from J, with 10 bases in between. This CDR3 is 15 amino acids long. CDR3 protein: CASSETGATNEKLFF. CDR3 nucleotide sequence: TGTGCCAGCAGCGAGACGGGGGCAACTAATGAAAAACTGTTTTTT.

This sequence joins TRBV9 and TRBJ1-2; tentatively, D is TRBD1 (6 bases). The CDR3 covers 19 residues. Germline loops: CDR1 SGDLS, CDR2 YYNGEE. Trimming cost V 0 bases and J 3 bases, with 24 bases left between them. This CDR3 is CASSVDHGPRGRGDYGYTF. The CDR3 DNA is TGTGCCAGCAGCGTAGACCACGGGCCCCGGGGGCGCGGGGACTATGGCTACACCTTC.

The chain joins TRBV6-6 to TRBJ2-1, with TRBD1 identical over 9 bases. Germline V gives CDR1 MNHNY, CDR2 SVGAGI (reference sequence). The V segment lost 2 bases and the J segment 3 bases; nucleotides outside the gene matches: 2. CDR3 length: 15 residues. CDR3 protein: CASSYGTGRYNEQFF. The CDR3 DNA reads as TGTGCCAGCAGTTACGGGACAGGGCGCTACAATGAGCAGTTCTTC.

The gene calls are TRBV18 and TRBJ2-7, with a tentative D call TRBD1 (5 bases). V lost 2 bases and J 0 bases, leaving 5 bases between the germline ends. Germline CDR1 is KGHSH and CDR2 is LQKENI. The CDR3 is made up of 13 amino acids. The CDR3 spells CASSPDSSYEQYF. The CDR3 DNA is TGTGCCAGCTCACCAGACAGCTCCTACGAGCAGTACTTC.

V usage is TRBV4-2 and J usage is TRBJ1-5, with D unclear. The germline gives CDR1 LGHNA, CDR2 YNFKEQ. V gave up 1 base and J gave up 4 bases, with 11 bases separating them. This CDR3 spans 15 amino acids. The CDR3 bases are TGTGCCAGCAGCCAAGGAATGGCAGTAAATCAGCCCCAGCATTTT. Its protein product is CASSQGMAVNQPQHF.

The V and J genes are TRBV18 and TRBJ1-5; 8 bases line up with TRBD1. Germline V lookup: CDR1 KGHSH, CDR2 LQKENI. Trimming removed 3 bases from V and 7 bases from J; junction bases left unmatched: 5. This CDR3 contains 14 residues. The CDR3 bases are TGTGCCAGCTCACCCCTGGACAGGGCCCAGCCCCAGCATTTT. Translated, it gives CASSPLDRAQPQHF.

This clone was counted a few times. The rearrangement uses TRBV9 and TRBJ1-2; a possible D gene is TRBD1 (5 bases). Trimming removed 4 bases at V and 3 bases at J, with 7 bases between. The CDR3 length is 12 residues. The germline V gene has CDR1 SGDLS and CDR2 YYNGEE. CDR3 amino acids: CASSSGDYGYTF. The CDR3, as DNA: TGTGCCAGCAGCTCGGGGGACTATGGCTACACCTTC.

This chain connects TRBV9 to TRBJ2-1; D might be TRBD2 (5 bases). This CDR3 spans 17 amino acids. The V and J ends lost 4 bases and 5 bases respectively, with 22 bases between them. Germline V gene data show CDR1 as SGDLS and CDR2 as YYNGEE. The CDR3 sequence is CASSPRSLTAGHNEQFF. Here the CDR3 DNA reads TGTGCCAGCAGCCCCAGGTCGCTTACCGCGGGCCACAATGAGCAGTTCTTC.

This rearrangement joins TRBV13 to TRBJ1-1; D is unresolved. CDR1 PRHDT and CDR2 FYEKMQ come from the germline V gene (reference sequence). The CDR3 consists of 12 residues. The V gene lost 5 bases and the J gene lost 4 bases, with 8 bases spanning the gap. The DNA for the CDR3 is TGTGCCAGCAGCGAAGGACTCACTGAAGCTTTCTTT. It is translated as CASSEGLTEAFF.